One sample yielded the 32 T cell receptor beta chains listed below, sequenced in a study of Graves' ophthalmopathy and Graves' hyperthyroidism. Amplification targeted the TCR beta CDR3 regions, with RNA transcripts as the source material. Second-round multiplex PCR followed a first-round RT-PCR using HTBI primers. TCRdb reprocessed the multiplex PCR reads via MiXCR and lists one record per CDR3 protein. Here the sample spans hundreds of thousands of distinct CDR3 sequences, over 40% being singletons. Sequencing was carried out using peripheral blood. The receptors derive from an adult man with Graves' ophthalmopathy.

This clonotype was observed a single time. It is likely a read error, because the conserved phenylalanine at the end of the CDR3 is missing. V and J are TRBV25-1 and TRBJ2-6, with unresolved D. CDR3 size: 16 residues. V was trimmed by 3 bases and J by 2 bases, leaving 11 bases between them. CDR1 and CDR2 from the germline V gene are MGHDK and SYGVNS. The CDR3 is CASSDFRETGANVLTP. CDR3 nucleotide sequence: TGTGCCAGCAGTGATTTTCGCGAGACTGGGGCCAACGTCCTGACTCCA.

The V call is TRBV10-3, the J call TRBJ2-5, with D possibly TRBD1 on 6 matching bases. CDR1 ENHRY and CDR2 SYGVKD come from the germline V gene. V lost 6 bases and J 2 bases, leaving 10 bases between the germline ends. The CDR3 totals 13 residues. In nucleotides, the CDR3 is TGTGCCATCAGCCTACAGGGACAAGAGACCCAGTACTTC. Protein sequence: CAISLQGQETQYF.

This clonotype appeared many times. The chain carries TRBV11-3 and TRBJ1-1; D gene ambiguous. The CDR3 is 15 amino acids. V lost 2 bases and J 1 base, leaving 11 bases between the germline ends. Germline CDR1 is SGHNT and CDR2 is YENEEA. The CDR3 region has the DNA TGTGCCAGCAGCTTAACAGACCAATCGAACACTGAAGCTTTCTTT. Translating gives CASSLTDQSNTEAFF. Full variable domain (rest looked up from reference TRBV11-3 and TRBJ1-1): EAGVVQSPRYKIIEKKQPVAFWCNPISGHNTLYWYLQNLGQGPELLIRYENEEAVDDSQLPKDRFSAERLKGVDSTLKIQPAELGDSAVYLCASSLTDQSNTEAFFGQGTRLTVV.

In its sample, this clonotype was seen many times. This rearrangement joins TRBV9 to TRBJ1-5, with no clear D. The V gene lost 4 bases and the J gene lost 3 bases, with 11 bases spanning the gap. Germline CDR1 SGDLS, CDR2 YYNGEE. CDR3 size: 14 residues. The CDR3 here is CASSPRGNNQPQHF. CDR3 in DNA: TGTGCCAGCAGCCCCCGTGGGAACAATCAGCCCCAGCATTTT.

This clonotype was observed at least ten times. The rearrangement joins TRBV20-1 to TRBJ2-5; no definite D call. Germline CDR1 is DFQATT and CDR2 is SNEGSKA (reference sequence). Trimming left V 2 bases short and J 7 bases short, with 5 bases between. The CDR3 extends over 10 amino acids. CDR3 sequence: CSARLGTQYF. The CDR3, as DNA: TGCAGTGCTAGATTGGGGACCCAGTACTTC.

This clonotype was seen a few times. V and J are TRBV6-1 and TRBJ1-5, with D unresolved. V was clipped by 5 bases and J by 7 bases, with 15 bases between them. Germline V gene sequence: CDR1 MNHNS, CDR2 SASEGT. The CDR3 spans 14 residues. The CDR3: CASSRFGLEQPQHF. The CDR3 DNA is TGTGCCAGCAGTAGGTTTGGGTTGGAGCAGCCCCAGCATTTT.

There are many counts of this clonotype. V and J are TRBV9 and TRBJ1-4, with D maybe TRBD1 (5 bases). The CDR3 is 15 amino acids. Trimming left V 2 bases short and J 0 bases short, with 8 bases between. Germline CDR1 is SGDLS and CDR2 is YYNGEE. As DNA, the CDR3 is TGTGCCAGCAGCGTCAGGGCTGCAACTAATGAAAAACTGTTTTTT. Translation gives CASSVRAATNEKLFF.

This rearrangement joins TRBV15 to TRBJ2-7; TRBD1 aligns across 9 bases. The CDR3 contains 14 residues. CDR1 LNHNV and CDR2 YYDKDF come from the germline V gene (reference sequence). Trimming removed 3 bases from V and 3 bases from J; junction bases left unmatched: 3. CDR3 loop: CATSSWDRVYEQYF. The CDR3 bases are TGTGCCACCAGCAGCTGGGACAGGGTCTACGAGCAGTACTTC.

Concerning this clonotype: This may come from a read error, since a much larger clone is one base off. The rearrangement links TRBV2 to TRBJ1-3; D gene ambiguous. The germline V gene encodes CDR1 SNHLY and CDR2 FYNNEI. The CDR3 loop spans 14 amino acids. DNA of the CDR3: TGTGCCAGCGGTGATAACAACTCTGGAAACACCATATATTTT. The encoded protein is CASGDNNSGNTIYF.

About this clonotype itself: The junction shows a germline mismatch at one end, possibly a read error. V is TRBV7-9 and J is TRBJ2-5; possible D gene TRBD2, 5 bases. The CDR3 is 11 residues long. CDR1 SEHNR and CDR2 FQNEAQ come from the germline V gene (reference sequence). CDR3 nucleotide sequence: TGTGCCAGCAGCTTAGGTGGGGAGAAGTATTTC. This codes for CASSLGGEKYF.

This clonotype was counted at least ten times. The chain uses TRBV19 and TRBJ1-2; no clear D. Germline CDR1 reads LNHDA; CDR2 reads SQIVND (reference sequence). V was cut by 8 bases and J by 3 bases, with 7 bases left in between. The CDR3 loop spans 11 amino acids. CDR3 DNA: TGTGCCAGTTCCGGAGACTATGGCTACACCTTC. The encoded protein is CASSGDYGYTF.

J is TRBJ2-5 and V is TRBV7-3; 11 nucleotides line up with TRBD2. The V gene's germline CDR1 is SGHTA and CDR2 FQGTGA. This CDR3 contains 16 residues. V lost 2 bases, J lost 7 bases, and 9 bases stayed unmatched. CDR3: CASSLSASGGTMTQYF. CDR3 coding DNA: TGTGCCAGCAGCTTATCGGCTAGCGGGGGGACGATGACCCAGTACTTC.

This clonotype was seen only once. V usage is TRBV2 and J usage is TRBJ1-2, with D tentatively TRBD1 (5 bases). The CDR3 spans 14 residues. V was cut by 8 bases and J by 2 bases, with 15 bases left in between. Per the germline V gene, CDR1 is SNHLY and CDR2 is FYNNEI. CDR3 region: CASVETASNYGYTF. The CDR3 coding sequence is TGTGCCAGCGTTGAGACAGCCTCGAACTATGGCTACACCTTC.

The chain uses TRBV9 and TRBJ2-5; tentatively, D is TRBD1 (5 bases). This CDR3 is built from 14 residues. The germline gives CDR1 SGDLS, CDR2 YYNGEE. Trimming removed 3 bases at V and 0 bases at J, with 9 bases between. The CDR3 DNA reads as TGTGCCAGCAGCGGACAGAACCACCAAGAGACCCAGTACTTC. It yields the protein CASSGQNHQETQYF.

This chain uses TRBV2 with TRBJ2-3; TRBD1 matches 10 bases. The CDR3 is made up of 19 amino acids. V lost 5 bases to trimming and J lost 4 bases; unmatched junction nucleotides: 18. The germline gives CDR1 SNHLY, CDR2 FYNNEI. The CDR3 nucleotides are TGTGCCAGCAGTTCATACCAAGACAGGGGGCGATTTTTCGCAGATACGCAGTATTTT. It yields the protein CASSSYQDRGRFFADTQYF. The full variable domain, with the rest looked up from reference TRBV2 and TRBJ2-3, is EPEVTQTPSHQVTQMGQEVILRCVPISNHLYFYWYRQILGQKVEFLVSFYNNEISEKSEIFDDQFSVERPDGSNFTLKIRSTKLEDSAMYFCASSSYQDRGRFFADTQYFGPGTRLTVL.

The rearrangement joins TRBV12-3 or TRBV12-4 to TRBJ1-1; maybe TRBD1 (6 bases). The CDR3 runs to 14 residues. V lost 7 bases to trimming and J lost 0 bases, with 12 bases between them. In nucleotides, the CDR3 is TGTGCCAGCATATCGGACAGAGTGAACACTGAAGCTTTCTTT. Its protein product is CASISDRVNTEAFF.

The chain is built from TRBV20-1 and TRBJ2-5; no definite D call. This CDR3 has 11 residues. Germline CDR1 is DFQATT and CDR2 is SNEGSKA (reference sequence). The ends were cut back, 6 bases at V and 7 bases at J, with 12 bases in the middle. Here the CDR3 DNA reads TGCAGTGCCGAAGAAGCAGGGACCCAGTACTTC. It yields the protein CSAEEAGTQYF.

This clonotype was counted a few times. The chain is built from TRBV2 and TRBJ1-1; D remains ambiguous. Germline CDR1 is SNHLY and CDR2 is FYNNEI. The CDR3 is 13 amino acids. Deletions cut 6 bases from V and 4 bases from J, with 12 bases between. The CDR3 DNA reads TGTGCCAGCAGAGAACCCCTTCTCACTGAAGCTTTCTTT. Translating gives CASREPLLTEAFF.

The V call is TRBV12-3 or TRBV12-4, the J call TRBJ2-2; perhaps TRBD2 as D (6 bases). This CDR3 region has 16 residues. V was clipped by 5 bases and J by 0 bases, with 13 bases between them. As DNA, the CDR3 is TGTGCCAGCAGTCCCTTCGGGGGAGCGAACACCGGGGAGCTGTTTTTT. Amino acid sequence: CASSPFGGANTGELFF.

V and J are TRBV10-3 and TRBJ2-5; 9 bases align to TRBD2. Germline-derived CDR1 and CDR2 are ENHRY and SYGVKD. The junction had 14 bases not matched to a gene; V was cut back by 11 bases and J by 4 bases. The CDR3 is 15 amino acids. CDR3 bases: TGTGCCTTCACCGCGGGGGCGGGGGGGCGAGAGACCCAGTACTTC. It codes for CAFTAGAGGRETQYF.

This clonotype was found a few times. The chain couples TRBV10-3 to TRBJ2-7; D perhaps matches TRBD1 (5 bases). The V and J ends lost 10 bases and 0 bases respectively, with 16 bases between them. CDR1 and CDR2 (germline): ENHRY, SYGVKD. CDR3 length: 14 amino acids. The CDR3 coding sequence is TGTGCCACCTCCGAGGCAGGGCACTCCTACGAGCAGTACTTC. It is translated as CATSEAGHSYEQYF.

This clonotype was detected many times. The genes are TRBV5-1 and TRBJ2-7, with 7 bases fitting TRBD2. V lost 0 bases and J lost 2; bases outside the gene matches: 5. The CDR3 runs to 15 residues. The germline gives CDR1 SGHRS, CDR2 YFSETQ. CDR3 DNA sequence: TGCGCCAGCAGCTTGGACCGGGACTACGCCTACGAGCAGTACTTC. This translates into CASSLDRDYAYEQYF.

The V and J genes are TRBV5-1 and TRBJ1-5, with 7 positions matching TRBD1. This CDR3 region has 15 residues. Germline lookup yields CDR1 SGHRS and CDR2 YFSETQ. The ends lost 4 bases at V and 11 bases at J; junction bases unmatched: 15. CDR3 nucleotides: TGCGCCAGCAGCCCGTCATTACAGGGGCAAAAGACCCAGCATTTT. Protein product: CASSPSLQGQKTQHF.

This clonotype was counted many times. The CDR3: CASSLGQGQPQHF. CDR3 DNA sequence: TGTGCCAGCAGCTTAGGACAGGGGCAGCCCCAGCATTTT. The chain combines TRBV7-2 with TRBJ1-5; TRBD1 agrees at 8 bases. Trimming cost V 1 base and J 7 bases; bases outside gene matches: 0. This CDR3 comprises 13 residues. Germline loops: CDR1 SGHTA, CDR2 FQGNSA.

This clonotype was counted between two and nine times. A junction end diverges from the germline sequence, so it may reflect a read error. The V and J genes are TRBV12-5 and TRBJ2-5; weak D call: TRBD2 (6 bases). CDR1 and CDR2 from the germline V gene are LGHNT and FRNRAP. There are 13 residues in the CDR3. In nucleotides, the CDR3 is TGTGCTAGTGTTTTGGAGGGCAGAGAGACCCAGTACTTC. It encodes CASVLEGRETQYF.

CDR3 coding DNA: TGTGCCAGCAGGTGGACAGGACCTAATGAAAAACTGTTTTTT. Its translation: CASRWTGPNEKLFF. The chain is built from TRBV25-1 and TRBJ1-4; 7 bases align to TRBD1. The CDR3 is made up of 14 amino acids. The V segment lost 6 bases and the J segment 3 bases; nucleotides outside the gene matches: 4. Germline V CDR1 and CDR2: MGHDK, SYGVNS.

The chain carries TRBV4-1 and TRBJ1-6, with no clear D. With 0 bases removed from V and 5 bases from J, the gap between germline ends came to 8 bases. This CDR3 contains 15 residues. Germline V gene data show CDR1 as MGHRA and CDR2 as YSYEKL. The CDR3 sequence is CASSQEALNNSPLHF. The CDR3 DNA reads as TGCGCCAGCAGCCAAGAAGCATTGAATAATTCACCCCTCCACTTT.

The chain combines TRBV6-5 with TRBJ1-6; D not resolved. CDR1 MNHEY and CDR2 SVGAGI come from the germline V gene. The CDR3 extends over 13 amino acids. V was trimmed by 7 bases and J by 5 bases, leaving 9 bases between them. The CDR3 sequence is CASKVGNNSPLHF. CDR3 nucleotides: TGTGCCAGCAAAGTAGGGAATAATTCACCCCTCCACTTT.

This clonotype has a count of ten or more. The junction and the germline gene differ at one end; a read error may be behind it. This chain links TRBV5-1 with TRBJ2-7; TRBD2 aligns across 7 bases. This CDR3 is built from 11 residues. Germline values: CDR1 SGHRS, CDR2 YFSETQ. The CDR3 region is CASSGTYEQYF. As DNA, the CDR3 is TGTGCCAGCAGCGGGACCTACGAGCAGTACTTC. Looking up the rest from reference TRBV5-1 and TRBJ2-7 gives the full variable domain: KAGVTQTPRYLIKTRGQQVTLSCSPISGHRSVSWYQQTPGQGLQFLFEYFSETQRNKGNFPGRFSGRQFSNSRSEMNVSTLELGDSALYLCASSGTYEQYFGPGTRLTVT.

The CDR3 sequence: CASSEVPGPRENSPLHF. The DNA of the CDR3 is TGCGCCAGCAGTGAGGTACCGGGACCCAGAGAAAATTCACCCCTCCACTTT. The V gene is TRBV10-2, the J gene TRBJ1-6, with TRBD1 as a possible D gene (5 bases). Germline CDR1 is WSHSY and CDR2 is SAAADI. The V end lost 2 bases, the J end lost 7 bases, and 18 bases lay between the germline ends. CDR3 length equals 17 residues.

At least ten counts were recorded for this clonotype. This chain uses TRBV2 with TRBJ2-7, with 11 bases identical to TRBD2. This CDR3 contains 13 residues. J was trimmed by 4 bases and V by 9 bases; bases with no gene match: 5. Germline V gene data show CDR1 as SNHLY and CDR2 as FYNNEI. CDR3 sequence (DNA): TGTGCCAGTACTAGCGGGAGACGGTACGAGCAGTACTTC. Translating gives CASTSGRRYEQYF. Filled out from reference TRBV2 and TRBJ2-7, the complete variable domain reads EPEVTQTPSHQVTQMGQEVILRCVPISNHLYFYWYRQILGQKVEFLVSFYNNEISEKSEIFDDQFSVERPDGSNFTLKIRSTKLEDSAMYFCASTSGRRYEQYFGPGTRLTVT.

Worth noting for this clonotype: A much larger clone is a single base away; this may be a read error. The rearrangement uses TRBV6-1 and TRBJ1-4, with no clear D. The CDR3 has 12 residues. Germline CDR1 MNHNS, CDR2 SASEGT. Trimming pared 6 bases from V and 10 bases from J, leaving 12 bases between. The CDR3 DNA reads TGTGCCAGCAGCACAAACAGAGGAAAACTGTTTTTT. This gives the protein CASSTNRGKLFF.